These 26 T cell receptor beta chains originate from one sample sequenced in a study of immune heterogeneity within non-small cell lung tumors. Multiplex PCR employing 32 V and 13 J primers generated amplicons of the TCR beta CDR3. TCRdb independently ran MiXCR on the multiplex PCR reads; one entry per CDR3 protein. This table has 12,000 or so distinct CDR3 sequences, 25% to 30% appearing once. Genomic DNA extracted from bulk tumor tissue served as template. A total of 550 to 650 ng was used per sample. Spaced far apart, several biopsies were taken from each primary tumor during surgery. Enrolled individuals presented with untreated, newly diagnosed non-small cell lung cancer and received curative surgery. Material for sequencing was lung tumor tissue. The receptors were gathered from a man aged 45 to 65 with non-small cell lung cancer.

This clonotype has a count of ten or more. The rearrangement uses TRBV28 and TRBJ1-2, with TRBD1 identical over 7 bases. V gave up 6 bases and J gave up 5 bases; unmatched junction bases: 15. CDR1 is MDHEN, CDR2 SYDVKM, per germline. This CDR3 region has 16 residues. Written as DNA, the CDR3 is TGTGCCAGCAGGACACCGCGACAGGGTTCCCTTTATGGCTACACCTTC. Its translation is CASRTPRQGSLYGYTF.

A remark on this clonotype: This could be a read error, since a much larger clone is one nucleotide away. This is likely a read error, given that the CDR3 carries no conserved phenylalanine or tryptophan at its end. The V and J genes are TRBV15 and TRBJ2-7; either TRBD1 or TRBD2 may fit D (6 bases each). The V end lost 5 bases, the J end lost 0 bases, and 14 bases lay between the germline ends. CDR1 LNHNV and CDR2 YYDKDF come from the germline V gene (reference sequence). The CDR3 runs 15 residues. CDR3 region: CATSLRGALSYEQYL. The DNA for the CDR3 is TGTGCCACCAGCCTGAGGGGGGCCCTCTCCTACGAGCAGTACCTC.

The table lists this clonotype with a few counts. The chain has TRBV5-5 and TRBJ1-6; 10 bases map to TRBD1. J lost 4 bases, V lost 2 bases, and 3 bases had no gene match. The length of the CDR3 is 16 residues. Per germline, CDR1 SGHKS and CDR2 YYEKEE (reference sequence). CDR3 loop: CASSLRQGAYNSPLHF. The CDR3 bases are TGTGCCAGCAGCTTAAGACAGGGGGCGTATAATTCACCCCTCCACTTT.

Of note for this clonotype: Without the conserved terminal phenylalanine or tryptophan, this CDR3 likely stems from a read error. This rearrangement joins TRBV6-9 to TRBJ2-1; possible D gene TRBD2, 6 bases. Trimming cost V 4 bases and J 2 bases, with 18 bases left between them. This CDR3 has 17 residues. The V gene's germline CDR1 is MNHGY and CDR2 SVAAGI. CDR3 loop: CASSSGFGGETYNEQFL. In nucleotides, the CDR3 is TGTGCCAGCAGTTCCGGTTTTGGCGGGGAGACCTACAATGAGCAGTTCTTA.

The chain employs TRBV7-2 and TRBJ2-6; 9 positions agree with TRBD1. Germline lookup yields CDR1 SGHTA and CDR2 FQGNSA. Losses at the gene ends were 0 bases for V and 4 bases for J; bases not matched to a gene: 7. The CDR3 is 18 residues long. The CDR3, as DNA: TGTGCCAGCAGCTTAGCTCCGGGACAGGGCTCCGGGGCCAACGTCCTGACTTTC. Amino acids: CASSLAPGQGSGANVLTF.

As for this clonotype: This sequence may be a read error, since a much larger clone differs from it by one base. The rearrangement links TRBV20-1 to TRBJ1-5; D is uncertain. The length of the CDR3 is 15 residues. V lost 3 bases and J 0 bases, leaving 12 bases between the germline ends. The germline CDR1 and CDR2 sequences are DFQATT and SNEGSKA (reference sequence). CDR3 protein: CSASWWTSSNQPQHF. DNA for the CDR3: TGCAGTGCTAGTTGGTGGACCTCTAGCAATCAGCCCCAGCATTTT.

For this clonotype: A clone one base away is much larger, so this may be a read error. V and J are TRBV4-1 and TRBJ1-2, with TRBD1 identical over 8 bases. CDR1 MGHRA and CDR2 YSYEKL come from the germline V gene. The CDR3 is 12 residues long. DNA of the CDR3: TGCGTCAGCAGCCGGACAGGGAACGGCTACACCTTC. Translated, it gives CVSSRTGNGYTF.

As for this clonotype: Possible read error: a much larger clone is one base away. V usage is TRBV20-1 and J usage is TRBJ2-7, with 7 bases lining up with TRBD2. The V gene end was trimmed by 4 bases and the J gene end by 2 bases; junction bases not matched to a gene: 8. Germline V gene sequence: CDR1 DFQATT, CDR2 SNEGSKA (reference sequence). CDR3 size: 14 residues. In DNA form, the CDR3 reads TGCAGTGCTACCCCTAGCGGACTGGCCTACGAGCAGTACTTC. It specifies CSATPSGLAYEQYF.

To note about this clonotype: A much bigger clone sits one base away, suggesting this may be a read error. The CDR3 nucleotides are TGTGCCAGCAGCATAGCTCCAGCGTACGAGCAGTACTTC. As protein: CASSIAPAYEQYF. The gene calls are TRBV9 and TRBJ2-7; D remains unclear. Germline loops: CDR1 SGDLS, CDR2 YYNGEE. This CDR3 spans 13 amino acids. Trimming took 4 bases from V and 4 from J, leaving 12 bases between them.

As concerns this clonotype: A clone one base away is much larger, so this may be a read error. The V call is TRBV6-1, the J call TRBJ2-2, with 9 bases identical to TRBD2. Germline V CDR1 and CDR2: MNHNS, SASEGT. The V gene end was trimmed by 2 bases and the J gene end by 4 bases; junction bases not matched to a gene: 11. The CDR3 has 18 amino acids. The CDR3 region has the DNA TGTGCCAGCAGTGAATCGCGGGGCGGGAGGGCCACCACCGGGGAGCTGTTTTTT. Encoded protein: CASSESRGGRATTGELFF.

This clonotype was picked up a small number of times. CDR3 amino acids: CASSPPGTIGGYEQFF. The CDR3 DNA reads TGTGCCAGTTCGCCCCCGGGGACCATCGGGGGCTATGAGCAGTTCTTC. The chain has TRBV28 and TRBJ2-1; D may match TRBD1 or TRBD2 (6 bases each). The germline CDR1 and CDR2 sequences are MDHEN and SYDVKM. The V end was cut by 9 bases, the J end by 8 bases, with 26 bases between. The CDR3 extends over 16 amino acids.

This clonotype is categorized as medium-sized. V gene TRBV27 combines with J gene TRBJ1-6, with 9 bases identical to TRBD1. V shed 5 bases, J shed 10 bases, and the junction held 15 bases outside the gene matches. Germline V gives CDR1 MNHEY, CDR2 SMNVEV (reference sequence). The CDR3 sequence is 17 residues long. CDR3 protein: CASSTKGSGTGFSPLHF. CDR3 sequence (DNA): TGTGCCAGCAGTACTAAAGGGTCCGGGACAGGGTTCTCACCCCTCCACTTT.

Within the sample, this clonotype is medium-sized. J is TRBJ2-7 and V is TRBV2; D is ambiguous. Trimming took 6 bases from V and 3 from J, leaving 6 bases between them. The CDR3 consists of 11 residues. Germline loops: CDR1 SNHLY, CDR2 FYNNEI. The CDR3 loop is CASSYSYEQYF. The CDR3 DNA reads TGTGCCAGCAGCTACAGCTACGAGCAGTACTTC.

A few counts support this clonotype. The chain combines TRBV9 with TRBJ2-5; TRBD2 matches 7 bases. Trimming removed 3 bases from V and 7 bases from J; junction bases left unmatched: 3. The V gene's germline CDR1 is SGDLS and CDR2 YYNGEE. The CDR3 totals 12 residues. The CDR3 nucleotides read TGTGCCAGCAGCGCATCGGGGGGGACCCAGTACTTC. The encoded protein is CASSASGGTQYF.

Only a few counts were recorded for this clonotype. This chain connects TRBV20-1 to TRBJ2-3; TRBD2 aligns across 10 bases. V lost 0 bases, J lost 5 bases, and 2 bases stayed unmatched. CDR1 is DFQATT and CDR2 is SNEGSKA in the germline V gene (reference sequence). CDR3 size: 14 residues. The CDR3 nucleotides are TGCAGTGCTAGAGAAGCGGGAGGGAGAGATACGCAGTATTTT. Translation: CSAREAGGRDTQYF.

The sample holds many counts of this clonotype. The J gene is TRBJ2-5, the V gene TRBV18, with D maybe TRBD2 (6 bases). V was clipped by 5 bases and J by 4 bases, with 14 bases between them. CDR1 and CDR2 (germline): KGHSH, LQKENI. The CDR3 contains 14 residues. This chain's CDR3 is CASSSNRDSETQYF. The CDR3 DNA is TGTGCCAGCTCATCCAACCGGGACTCAGAGACCCAGTACTTC. Filled out from reference TRBV18 and TRBJ2-5, the complete variable domain reads NAGVMQNPRHLVRRRGQEARLRCSPMKGHSHVYWYRQLPEEGLKFMVYLQKENIIDESGMPKERFSAEFPKEGPSILRIQQVVRGDSAAYFCASSSNRDSETQYFGPGTRLLVL.

On this clonotype: It may be a read error: a sequence one base away is much more abundant. The chain uses TRBV20-1 and TRBJ1-6, with 8 bases aligning to TRBD1. Losses at the gene ends were 6 bases for V and 6 bases for J; bases not matched to a gene: 7. Germline CDR1 is DFQATT and CDR2 is SNEGSKA (reference sequence). This CDR3 comprises 14 residues. The CDR3 reads CSAQTGVINSPLHF. CDR3 sequence (DNA): TGCAGTGCGCAGACAGGGGTCATTAATTCACCCCTCCACTTT.

This clonotype was recorded many times. V and J are TRBV10-3 and TRBJ1-2; D unclear. In germline, CDR1 is ENHRY, CDR2 SYGVKD. V gave up 4 bases and J gave up 4 bases, with 13 bases separating them. This CDR3 is built from 14 residues. CDR3 region: CAISADGSGYGYTF. The CDR3 DNA follows: TGTGCCATCAGTGCGGACGGTTCCGGCTATGGCTACACCTTC.

Turning to this clonotype: This may come from a read error, since a much larger clone is one base off. V is TRBV25-1 and J is TRBJ2-1, with TRBD2 matching 14 bases. Germline CDR1 is MGHDK and CDR2 is SYGVNS. There are 16 residues in the CDR3. CDR3 sequence reads: CAISDLTSGRGNEQFF. CDR3 coding DNA: TGTGCCATCAGTGATTTGACTAGCGGGAGGGGCAATGAGCAGTTCTTC.

Details on this clonotype: This may be a read error, as it is one base from a much larger clone. The genes are TRBV11-2 and TRBJ1-1, with a tentative D call TRBD1 (5 bases). The V gene's germline CDR1 is SGHAT and CDR2 FQNNGV. V was pared by 8 bases and J by 1 base, with 23 bases between. The CDR3 consists of 17 residues. The CDR3, as DNA: TGTGCCAGCGGCCGAGGGCCCGGGACGGCCTGGAACACTGAAGCTTTCTTT. This encodes CASGRGPGTAWNTEAFF. Using reference TRBV11-2 and TRBJ1-1 for the parts outside the CDR3, the full variable domain is EAGVAQSPRYKIIEKRQSVAFWCNPISGHATLYWYQQILGQGPKLLIQFQNNGVVDDSQLPKDRFSAERLKGVDSTLKIQPAKLEDSAVYLCASGRGPGTAWNTEAFFGQGTRLTVV.

This clonotype has ten or more counts. This chain links TRBV5-1 with TRBJ2-3, with D possibly being TRBD1 (6 bases). This CDR3 is 15 amino acids long. Germline CDR1 and CDR2: SGHRS and YFSETQ. The V and J ends lost 3 bases and 2 bases respectively, with 13 bases between them. The CDR3 coding sequence is TGCGCCAGCAGCTACCAGGGGTCTATCACAGATACGCAGTATTTT. As protein: CASSYQGSITDTQYF.

Within the sample, this clonotype is medium-sized. The chain joins TRBV20-1 to TRBJ2-7, with a possible D match to TRBD1 (5 bases). Germline V gene lookup returns CDR1 DFQATT and CDR2 SNEGSKA (reference sequence). The CDR3 is 14 amino acids. Trimming took 6 bases from V and 3 from J, leaving 18 bases between them. DNA for the CDR3: TGCAGTGCAAGGCATGACAGTTCGAGCTACGAGCAGTACTTC. Translating gives CSARHDSSSYEQYF.

By its share, this clonotype is medium-sized. The V call is TRBV11-2, the J call TRBJ1-3; 8 bases fit TRBD1. V gave up 2 bases and J gave up 8 bases; unmatched junction bases: 8. The germline CDR1 and CDR2 sequences are SGHAT and FQNNGV. CDR3 length: 15 amino acids. The CDR3 here is CASSLNAGGAYTIYF. CDR3 bases: TGTGCCAGCAGCTTAAATGCAGGGGGCGCTTACACCATATATTTT.

On this clonotype itself: A much larger clone lies a single base off, so this may be a read error. The chain is built from TRBV3-1 and TRBJ2-3; D gene ambiguous. The CDR3 has 14 amino acids. V lost 3 bases and J lost 4, with 11 bases in between. Germline values: CDR1 LGHDT, CDR2 YNNKEL (reference sequence). CDR3 nucleotide sequence: TGTGCCAGCAGCCAGGGCGTGGGCGCAGATACGCAGTATTTT. Its protein product is CASSQGVGADTQYF.

This clonotype showed up just a few times. The chain recombines TRBV19 with TRBJ2-5, with 7 bases identical to TRBD1. Germline V gives CDR1 LNHDA, CDR2 SQIVND (reference sequence). The V and J ends lost 10 bases and 4 bases, in that order; junction bases with no gene match: 9. There are 13 residues in the CDR3. CDR3 residues: CATRGQRGETQYF. The CDR3 DNA is TGTGCCACCCGGGGACAGAGAGGAGAGACCCAGTACTTC.

Only one count was recorded for this clonotype. The rearrangement uses TRBV6-1 and TRBJ2-5, with 8 bases identical to TRBD1. The CDR3 runs to 15 residues. In germline, CDR1 is MNHNS, CDR2 SASEGT. Trimming took 7 bases from V and 0 from J; bases not matched to a gene: 7. The CDR3 region has the DNA TGTGCCAGCAAAAAGCAGGGGGCGAACCAAGAGACCCAGTACTTC. Protein sequence: CASKKQGANQETQYF.